This T cell receptor beta chain was captured in a study of long-term antiretroviral therapy in people with HIV (dated by TCRdb to the early 2020s). Describing the broader study: The earliest samples were collected roughly a decade before the 2015 WHO recommendation for immediate ART, at a time when ART was usually postponed until CD4 counts fell. No cross-contamination during QIAcube processing turned up in test extractions that ran a monoclonal T-cell line alongside about 35 polyclonal samples. About a third of the roughly 30 participants with HIV were female. Whether ART initiation and durable HIV suppression were associated with changes in peripheral blood TRB repertoire composition and diversity was tested in a retrospective serial study. A total of some 210 cryopreserved PBMC samples were contributed to the cohort by 30 adults with confirmed HIV infection, with samples collected serially over a mean of around 6 years (range 1-12).

Paper-wide results and their limitations: Starting ART was linked to a significant rise in TRB diversity, yet even after long-term ART the diversity remained significantly lower than in transplant donor controls. CDR3 length ranges in HIV repertoires were narrower than in controls, and network structure suggested an antigen-experienced repertoire with only a slight naive shift after ART. The samples span the years 2004 to 2017, and the ART regimens used at that time may not be as effective as current regimens. Inferences about post-ART repertoire changes are limited because no data were available on ART adherence, viral resistance or therapy changes. Because PBMC availability was limited, only the TCR beta chain was sequenced, with no alpha chain pairing. Because cell numbers in pre-ART samples were limited, unsorted PBMC were profiled instead of sorted CD4+ and CD8+ T cells. At every time point, the repertoire was dominated by expanded TRB clones first identified before ART initiation, although this dominance fluctuated and, in many PLHIV, declined after ART.

Of note for this clone: No cognate antigen has been identified for it. Per-nucleotide qualities are absent, and no much larger clonotype sits a single base away.

Inclusion was restricted to participants for whom at least one PBMC sample before ART initiation and at least two post-ART samples were available. Treatment was received in the United States of America by all participants with HIV. Cryopreserved samples of about 0.9-11 million PBMC were thawed and washed before DNA extraction. At the time of the earliest PBMC sample for each participant with HIV, ages ranged from roughly 23 to 55 years. Each participant contributed PBMC samples from 1-4 timepoints before ART initiation and 2-8 timepoints after ART initiation, with a median of 7 samples. For every participant, serial HIV viral load, CD4+ T-cell count, ART history and demographic data were obtained. Genomic DNA was extracted from unsorted PBMC with a Qiagen kit on a QIAcube, with processing performed in batches of 12 samples. Sequencing of the TRB variable region was done with the immunoSEQ hsTCRB v3.0 assay at survey level resolution. A depth of about 40,000-50,000 T-cell genomes per sample was targeted for TRB sequencing. Pooled TRB libraries were sequenced on an Illumina MiSeq with a v3 150-cycle kit. Processing in the source paper ran as follows. Repertoire analysis ran in R within a reproducible Nextflow workflow covering QC, data transformation and analysis. LymphoSeq2, an R package for exploring AIRR-Seq data, was used to implement custom analyses. A few samples yielding fewer than 5000 total TRB sequences were excluded, leaving approximately 200 analyzed HIV repertoires. Among the roughly 180 retained HIV repertoires, more than 55 were collected before ART initiation and 129 after ART initiation. Repertoires were downsampled to 5000 TRB nucleotide sequences, and summary statistics were averaged over 100 downsampling iterations. Only TRB sequences with CDR3 regions of at least seven amino acids were retained for analysis. Two measures captured diversity: a Shannon entropy-derived clonality score and the Gini coefficient. In repertoire networks, the top 5000 CDR3 amino acid sequences were linked whenever an edit distance of one separated two sequences. For TRB CDR3 amino acid sequences, GLIPH2 was used to predict antigen specificity groups and MHC restriction. To flag known CMV, EBV, HIV or tissue antigen associations, CDR3 amino acid sequences were matched against VDJdb and McPAS-TCR. Pre-ART, post-ART and control groups were compared with Wilcoxon signed-rank tests and Holm-Bonferroni correction. TCRdb carries this immuneACCESS record with in-frame sequences only. Its versions omit some clonotypes, under half of them owing to an unresolved V gene in the studies checked, with the rest unexplained. The V and J calls and clone size come from that table; D and trimming were worked out from the DNA. The sample data list 25,000 to 35,000 clones, and approximately 93% of these were observed just once. The top ten constitute 4.2% of the sample.

The CDR3 covers 17 residues, taking in both the cysteine and the phenylalanine. The only DNA kept is the CDR3, 51 bases in frame from the first base. A distance of 14 bases separates the germline ends of V and J, which lose 5 bases and 0 bases respectively. CDR1 and CDR2, looked up from the germline V gene (reference sequence), are LNHDA and SQIVND. The clonotype comes from a man aged 18 to 29 with HIV. In this chain, TRBV19 is recombined with TRBJ2-6; the D gene could be TRBD1 or TRBD2, each one agreeing over 5 bases. The sequenced sample was unsorted PBMCs, obtained 3.1 years after starting antiretroviral therapy. The DNA sequence is given as TGTGCCAGTAGTCACCGGGGACGGGACTCTGGGGCCAACGTCCTGACTTTC. Its protein product is CASSHRGRDSGANVLTF.